This passage covers 28 T cell receptor beta chains from one sample sequenced in a study of human T cells and chemical hapten exposure listed by TCRdb under 2021. The library was made by RACE. Sequencing took place on a NextSeq 500. Through fastp at Q25 and MiXCR, TCRdb rebuilt clones from the public reads, retaining in-frame beta chains. Duplicate CDR3 protein sequences are folded into a single record with the most common DNA and genes. The sample table records about 84,000 distinct CDR3 sequences; 10% to 12% of these occur just once. The ten largest clones add up to roughly 3.7% of the sample. The time point label corresponds to: patch test 3, about 24 weeks after DPC sensitization. In light of the paper, this sample's treatment or condition label describes: therapeutic diphenylcyclopropenone sensitization with weekly scalp DPC. The sequenced sample was whole blood, obtained in connection with sensitization to the hapten diphenylcyclopropenone (DPC). These receptors were obtained from a woman between 45 and 60 years old with alopecia areata. Some clones in this sample may be carry-over from other donors' samples.

The chain employs TRBV10-3 and TRBJ1-1; 7 bases are a match to TRBD1. Germline CDR1 reads ENHRY; CDR2 reads SYGVKD. This CDR3 spans 14 amino acids. Germline trimming cut 7 bases from V and 0 bases from J; bases unmatched to any gene: 5. The CDR3, as DNA: TGTGCCATCACCGGGACAGCTATGAACACTGAAGCTTTCTTT. Translating gives CAITGTAMNTEAFF.

CDR3 sequence (DNA): TGTGCCAGCAGCTTAACAGGGGGAGGGTACAATGAGCAGTTCTTC. Amino acid sequence: CASSLTGGGYNEQFF. The V and J genes are TRBV7-3 and TRBJ2-1; D is possibly TRBD2 (7 bases). Trimming left V 0 bases short and J 4 bases short, with 10 bases between. The germline V gene has CDR1 SGHTA and CDR2 FQGTGA. The CDR3 contains 15 residues.

This clonotype was counted many times. The chain recombines TRBV12-3 or TRBV12-4 with TRBJ1-5, with 9 bases aligning to TRBD1. V shed 5 bases and J 4 bases; nucleotides not matched to a gene: 3. The CDR3 is 14 residues long. The DNA of the CDR3 is TGTGCCAGCAGTGGCGGACAGGGGAATCAGCCCCAGCATTTT. It encodes CASSGGQGNQPQHF.

The sample holds a few counts of this clonotype. The chain recombines TRBV11-1 with TRBJ2-2; possibly TRBD1 for D (6 bases). Per the germline V gene, CDR1 is SGHAT and CDR2 is FQDESV (reference sequence). This CDR3 spans 13 amino acids. Deletions cut 5 bases from V and 4 bases from J, with 8 bases between. The CDR3 here is CASSPQGTGELFF. CDR3 DNA: TGTGCCAGCAGCCCACAGGGCACCGGGGAGCTGTTTTTT.

This clonotype was seen only a few times. V and J are TRBV28 and TRBJ2-7; 9 nucleotides match TRBD1. The V gene end was trimmed by 4 bases and the J gene end by 2 bases; junction bases not matched to a gene: 6. CDR1 is MDHEN and CDR2 is SYDVKM in the germline V gene. This CDR3 comprises 15 residues. The chain's CDR3 is CASSYLGQGTYEQYF. DNA for the CDR3: TGTGCCAGCAGTTATCTGGGACAGGGAACCTACGAGCAGTACTTC.

This rearrangement joins TRBV18 to TRBJ2-2; tentative D call: TRBD2 (6 bases). V lost 1 base and J 0 bases, leaving 6 bases between the germline ends. Germline CDR1 and CDR2: KGHSH and LQKENI. The CDR3 loop spans 15 amino acids. The CDR3 spells CASSPQRANTGELFF. CDR3 nucleotides: TGTGCCAGCTCACCACAGCGGGCGAACACCGGGGAGCTGTTTTTT.

The chain uses TRBV11-1 and TRBJ2-3, with a weak D call TRBD2 (6 bases). Per the germline V gene, CDR1 is SGHAT and CDR2 is FQDESV (reference sequence). This CDR3 has 14 residues. Deletions cut 8 bases from V and 2 bases from J, with 14 bases between. For the CDR3, the DNA is TGTGCCAGCTCTTCGCGGGACTTCACAGATACGCAGTATTTT. It codes for CASSSRDFTDTQYF.

This clonotype was counted many times. The gene calls are TRBV29-1 and TRBJ2-1; 8 nucleotides align to TRBD2. V was pared by 6 bases and J by 1 base, with 5 bases of the junction left unmatched. CDR1 and CDR2 (germline): SQVTM, ANQGSEA. The CDR3 spans 14 residues. The CDR3 nucleotides read TGCAGCGTGGTAAGCGGGAGTTCCTACAATGAGCAGTTCTTC. This codes for CSVVSGSSYNEQFF.

This clonotype was recorded at least ten times. The chain combines TRBV2 with TRBJ2-1, with 9 nucleotides matching TRBD2. CDR1 is SNHLY, CDR2 FYNNEI, per germline. V lost 7 bases to trimming and J lost 8 bases; unmatched junction nucleotides: 9. The CDR3 contains 14 residues. The DNA of the CDR3 is TGTGCCAGCACCCCCGGGACTAGCAAATATGAGCAGTTCTTC. Amino acids: CASTPGTSKYEQFF.

This clonotype was detected ten times or more. The V and J genes are TRBV19 and TRBJ1-1, with D maybe TRBD1 (5 bases). CDR1 and CDR2 from the germline V gene are LNHDA and SQIVND (reference sequence). The CDR3 has 13 residues. Trimming pared 5 bases from V and 2 bases from J, leaving 9 bases between. The CDR3 loop reads CASSSGFNTEAFF. In DNA, the CDR3 is TGTGCCAGTAGTTCAGGGTTCAACACTGAAGCTTTCTTT.

This sequence joins TRBV29-1 and TRBJ2-3, with D unresolved. CDR3 length equals 13 residues. Germline assignment: CDR1 SQVTM and CDR2 ANQGSEA. The germline V and J ends were trimmed by 7 bases and 0 bases, with 11 bases remaining between them. CDR3 bases: TGCAGCGCCTGGGCAGCTAGCACAGATACGCAGTATTTT. The encoded protein is CSAWAASTDTQYF.

In its sample, this clonotype was seen many times. The chain uses TRBV5-5 and TRBJ2-1; D remains ambiguous. The CDR3 runs 15 residues. The V and J ends lost 6 bases and 5 bases respectively, with 18 bases between them. CDR1 is SGHKS and CDR2 is YYEKEE in the germline V gene (reference sequence). Written as DNA, the CDR3 is TGTGCCAGCAACGACCGGGTTCGGATCAACAATGAGCAGTTCTTC. Its translation is CASNDRVRINNEQFF.

This clonotype was counted many times. The chain links TRBV28 to TRBJ2-7; a weak D match, TRBD2 (6 bases). The CDR3 covers 13 residues. V gave up 8 bases and J gave up 2 bases, with 13 bases separating them. CDR1 MDHEN and CDR2 SYDVKM come from the germline V gene. This chain's CDR3 is CASAPGTPYEQYF. The CDR3 region has the DNA TGTGCCAGCGCACCAGGGACTCCCTACGAGCAGTACTTC. The entire variable domain, with the rest obtained from reference TRBV28 and TRBJ2-7, is as follows: DVKVTQSSRYLVKRTGEKVFLECVQDMDHENMFWYRQDPGLGLRLIYFSYDVKMKEKGDIPEGYSVSREKKERFSLILESASTNQTSMYLCASAPGTPYEQYFGPGTRLTVT.

Many counts were recorded for this clonotype. This chain uses TRBV18 with TRBJ2-5; tentatively, D is TRBD1 (6 bases). With 5 bases removed from V and 3 bases from J, the gap between germline ends came to 10 bases. The CDR3 is 13 residues long. Germline-derived CDR1 and CDR2 are KGHSH and LQKENI. The CDR3 is CASSGGQEETQYF. The DNA for the CDR3 is TGTGCCAGCTCAGGGGGACAAGAAGAGACCCAGTACTTC.

The table lists this clonotype with many counts. The chain uses TRBV19 and TRBJ2-6, with a possible D match to TRBD1 (5 bases). CDR3 length: 15 residues. Germline V CDR1 and CDR2: LNHDA, SQIVND (reference sequence). Trimming took 7 bases from V and 0 from J, leaving 10 bases between them. CDR3 region: CASNHRNSGANVLTF. In DNA form, the CDR3 reads TGTGCCAGTAACCACAGGAACTCTGGGGCCAACGTCCTGACTTTC.

The genes are TRBV20-1 and TRBJ1-1; D is unclear. Trimming left V 5 bases short and J 3 bases short, with 13 bases between. This CDR3 has 13 residues. Germline assignment: CDR1 DFQATT and CDR2 SNEGSKA (reference sequence). The CDR3 spells CSAAPQRDTEAFF. The CDR3 bases are TGCAGTGCTGCCCCACAACGGGACACTGAAGCTTTCTTT.

This clonotype occurred many times. This chain connects TRBV2 to TRBJ2-7, with D perhaps TRBD1 or TRBD2 (6 bases each). Trimming took 7 bases from V and 4 from J, leaving 17 bases between them. The CDR3 totals 14 residues. Germline-derived CDR1 and CDR2 are SNHLY and FYNNEI. Here the CDR3 DNA reads TGTGCCAGCATCGAGGGGGGACTTCTATACGAGCAGTACTTC. Its protein is CASIEGGLLYEQYF.

This clonotype appeared a few times. This chain links TRBV7-2 with TRBJ2-5, with TRBD2 matching over 8 bases. CDR1 and CDR2 (germline): SGHTA, FQGNSA. This CDR3 region has 13 residues. The junction had 5 bases not matched to a gene; V was cut back by 1 base and J by 10 bases. In DNA form, the CDR3 reads TGTGCCAGCAGCTTAGAGGGCGGGGGGAGCCAGTACTTC. Amino acids: CASSLEGGGSQYF.

V and J are TRBV29-1 and TRBJ2-7; D gene unclear. There are 11 residues in the CDR3. The germline V gene has CDR1 SQVTM and CDR2 ANQGSEA. V was shortened by 4 bases and J by 5 bases, with 9 bases between the two germline ends. The CDR3 is CSVGKGNEQYF. CDR3 bases: TGCAGCGTTGGGAAGGGAAACGAGCAGTACTTC.

The chain couples TRBV12-3 or TRBV12-4 to TRBJ2-5, with D uncertain. The CDR3 is made up of 13 amino acids. Trimming shortened V by 6 bases and J by 7 bases, and 15 bases separated the two germline ends. DNA of the CDR3: TGTGCCAGCAGACCTGACTCACGGCCGACCCAGTACTTC. Translated: CASRPDSRPTQYF.

Ten or more counts support this clonotype. The chain's CDR3 is CASSYGSQPQHF. Here the CDR3 DNA reads TGTGCCAGCAGTTACGGCAGTCAGCCCCAGCATTTT. This chain uses TRBV6-2 or TRBV6-3 with TRBJ1-5; D uncertain. This CDR3 comprises 12 residues. The V gene lost 2 bases and the J gene lost 6 bases, with 5 bases spanning the gap. Germline values: CDR1 MNHEY, CDR2 SVGEGT.

This clonotype was found many times. The gene calls are TRBV4-2 and TRBJ2-3; TRBD2 matches 15 bases. Trimming removed 1 base from V and 7 bases from J; junction bases left unmatched: 9. The CDR3 loop spans 18 amino acids. Per the germline V gene, CDR1 is LGHNA and CDR2 is YNFKEQ. The CDR3, as DNA: TGTGCCAGCAGCCAAGGGACTAGCGGGAGGGCCTTTGAGAATACGCAGTATTTT. It encodes CASSQGTSGRAFENTQYF.

Concerning this clonotype itself: This may be a read error, as it is one base from a much larger clone. The chain couples TRBV7-2 to TRBJ2-7; 13 bases align to TRBD2. The germline V gene encodes CDR1 SGHTA and CDR2 FQGNSA. CDR3 length: 14 amino acids. Here the CDR3 reads CDSSRLAGGGEQYF. The CDR3 DNA follows: TGTGACAGCAGCAGACTAGCGGGAGGAGGTGAGCAGTACTTC.

The chain has TRBV6-4 and TRBJ2-3; 7 bases are a match to TRBD2. CDR3 length: 14 residues. The V gene's germline CDR1 is MRHNA and CDR2 SNTAGT. The ends lost 6 bases at V and 5 bases at J; junction bases unmatched: 8. The CDR3 DNA reads TGTGCCAGCAGAGGGAGGGCCGGGAAAGATACGCAGTATTTT. Its protein product is CASRGRAGKDTQYF.

This clonotype was counted many times. CDR3: CASSPQDFYGYTF. CDR3 DNA: TGTGCCAGCAGCCCACAGGATTTCTATGGCTACACCTTC. V gene TRBV7-9 combines with J gene TRBJ1-2; D might be TRBD1 (5 bases). The CDR3 consists of 13 residues. The V gene's germline CDR1 is SEHNR and CDR2 FQNEAQ (reference sequence). Trimming pared 5 bases from V and 4 bases from J, leaving 11 bases between.

The chain couples TRBV29-1 to TRBJ1-1; 7 positions match TRBD1. V lost 6 bases and J lost 1; bases outside the gene matches: 5. The CDR3 runs to 13 residues. Germline assignment: CDR1 SQVTM and CDR2 ANQGSEA. This chain's CDR3 is CSVRGHENTEAFF. As DNA, the CDR3 is TGCAGCGTGAGGGGGCACGAGAACACTGAAGCTTTCTTT. The complete variable domain, with remaining parts taken from reference TRBV29-1 and TRBJ1-1, reads SAVISQKPSRDICQRGTSLTIQCQVDSQVTMMFWYRQQPGQSLTLIATANQGSEATYESGFVIDKFPISRPNLTFSTLTVSNMSPEDSSIYLCSVRGHENTEAFFGQGTRLTVV.

This clonotype was picked up many times. The V and J genes are TRBV19 and TRBJ2-1, with unresolved D. The V end lost 8 bases, the J end lost 7 bases, and 21 bases lay between the germline ends. The germline V gene has CDR1 LNHDA and CDR2 SQIVND (reference sequence). The CDR3 spans 15 residues. The CDR3 coding sequence is TGTGCCAGTCTCCCGGCCGGGCGCCTTGGGAATGAGCAGTTCTTC. Its translation is CASLPAGRLGNEQFF.

The V gene is TRBV19, the J gene TRBJ2-1, with 15 nucleotides matching TRBD2. Trimming cost V 5 bases and J 9 bases; bases outside gene matches: 8. This CDR3 comprises 16 residues. Germline V gene sequence: CDR1 LNHDA, CDR2 SQIVND (reference sequence). CDR3 in amino acids: CASSPRTSGRAIEQFF. In nucleotides, the CDR3 is TGTGCCAGTAGTCCCCGGACTAGCGGGAGGGCCATTGAGCAGTTCTTC.